These T cell receptor beta chains were read from a single sample in a study of control samples from healthy donors and cancer patients. Measured with immunoSEQ multiplex PCR; TCRdb has only the in-frame clones, and not every one. The top ten clones hold approximately 39% of a sample with some 120,000 clones, roughly nine tenths of them seen once. Sequencing was carried out using blood. The receptors stem from a man aged 50-59 years in good health. CDR3s include the opening cysteine and the closing phenylalanine or tryptophan.

CDR3 protein: CASSLRVGGEPYEQYF
V gene: TRBV5-1
J gene: TRBJ2-7

CDR3 protein: CASSSVSGGYDEQFF
V gene: TRBV6-2/TRBV6-3
J gene: TRBJ2-1

CDR3 protein: CASSLGVTDEKLFF
V gene: TRBV28
J gene: TRBJ1-4

CDR3 protein: CASSTSTGDEGYTF
V gene: TRBV6-5
J gene: TRBJ1-2

CDR3 protein: CASTLLVGGEQYF
V gene: TRBV6-6
J gene: TRBJ2-7

CDR3 protein: CASSPQLPTGGSQPQHF
V gene: TRBV27
J gene: TRBJ1-5

CDR3 protein: CASSYTGTGNTIYF
V gene: TRBV6-5
J gene: TRBJ1-3

CDR3 protein: CASSSLTGFGYTF
V gene: TRBV7-2
J gene: TRBJ1-2

CDR3 protein: CASIQGAEQYF
V gene: TRBV27
J gene: TRBJ2-7

CDR3 protein: CASSFSGGARETQYF
V gene: TRBV7-2
J gene: TRBJ2-5

CDR3 protein: CASSSAQLGHNSPLHF
V gene: TRBV27
J gene: TRBJ1-6

CDR3 protein: CASSAYNTEAFF
V gene: TRBV2
J gene: TRBJ1-1

CDR3 protein: CASSFRAGTGGAGDYGYTF
V gene: TRBV27
J gene: TRBJ1-2

CDR3 protein: CASGLEAGSPLHF
V gene: TRBV12-5
J gene: TRBJ1-6

CDR3 protein: CASRYRDRGWGTEAFF
V gene: TRBV5-5
J gene: TRBJ1-1

CDR3 protein: CASSARWANQPQHF
V gene: TRBV5-6
J gene: TRBJ1-5

CDR3 protein: CASSVGDSTYEQYF
V gene: TRBV9
J gene: TRBJ2-7

CDR3 protein: CASRPGTGFTYEQYF
V gene: TRBV27
J gene: TRBJ2-7

CDR3 protein: CASSYSGGQGELFF
V gene: TRBV6-5
J gene: TRBJ2-2

CDR3 protein: CASSPGTGHQPQHF
V gene: TRBV6-2/TRBV6-3
J gene: TRBJ1-5

CDR3 protein: CASSYSASGRSYEQYF
V gene: TRBV6-6
J gene: TRBJ2-7

CDR3 protein: CASSFGASYGYTF
V gene: TRBV11-2
J gene: TRBJ1-2

CDR3 protein: CASSLGDRFSGNTIYF
V gene: TRBV11-2
J gene: TRBJ1-3

CDR3 protein: CATSSQGIEMVDEQFF
V gene: TRBV15
J gene: TRBJ2-1

CDR3 protein: CASSKLDRKLFF
V gene: TRBV12-3/TRBV12-4
J gene: TRBJ1-4

CDR3 protein: CATSSELAGGDIQYF
V gene: TRBV15
J gene: TRBJ2-4

CDR3 protein: CASSFGRQNYGYTF
V gene: TRBV7-9
J gene: TRBJ1-2

CDR3 protein: CASRETGMNTEAFF
V gene: TRBV3-1/TRBV3-2
J gene: TRBJ1-1

CDR3 protein: CASSQDDTDTQYF
V gene: TRBV3-1/TRBV3-2
J gene: TRBJ2-3

CDR3 protein: CSVVADREPPYSNQPQHF
V gene: TRBV29-1
J gene: TRBJ1-5

CDR3 protein: CASRLTGGGSYEQYF
V gene: TRBV19
J gene: TRBJ2-7

CDR3 protein: CASSPLFGDTQYF
V gene: TRBV7-2
J gene: TRBJ2-3

CDR3 protein: CASSSEWGRGQPQHF
V gene: TRBV27
J gene: TRBJ1-5

CDR3 protein: CASSLAGVKAVETQYF
V gene: TRBV13
J gene: TRBJ2-5

CDR3 protein: CASTSAMQGARAGELFF
V gene: TRBV23-1
J gene: TRBJ2-2

CDR3 protein: CASSQGPQQYF
V gene: TRBV6-2/TRBV6-3
J gene: TRBJ2-7

CDR3 protein: CASSVSGDGYTF
V gene: TRBV9
J gene: TRBJ1-2

CDR3 protein: CASSQEVYATEAFF
V gene: TRBV4-1
J gene: TRBJ1-1

CDR3 protein: CASRMGPITEAFF
V gene: TRBV6-5
J gene: TRBJ1-1

CDR3 protein: CASSPGDTPYTF
V gene: TRBV18
J gene: TRBJ1-2

CDR3 protein: CASSLVTSGKETQYF
V gene: TRBV11-2
J gene: TRBJ2-5

CDR3 protein: CASSLLMNTEAFF
V gene: TRBV5-1
J gene: TRBJ1-1

CDR3 protein: CASSQEAGSTGELFF
V gene: TRBV4-1
J gene: TRBJ2-2

CDR3 protein: CASSLAETQYF
V gene: TRBV7-8
J gene: TRBJ2-5

CDR3 protein: CASSQLVRAEETQYF
V gene: TRBV3-1/TRBV3-2
J gene: TRBJ2-5

CDR3 protein: CASSDGPYEQYF
V gene: TRBV27
J gene: TRBJ2-7

CDR3 protein: CASSMAGGSNQPQHF
V gene: TRBV19
J gene: TRBJ1-5

CDR3 protein: CASSSLAGTDTQYF
V gene: TRBV18
J gene: TRBJ2-3

CDR3 protein: CASSYPSEKNEGSYEQYF
V gene: TRBV6-2/TRBV6-3
J gene: TRBJ2-7

CDR3 protein: CASSSWDSKNIQYF
V gene: TRBV6-2/TRBV6-3
J gene: TRBJ2-4

CDR3 protein: CASSFSSSYNSPLHF
V gene: TRBV27
J gene: TRBJ1-6

CDR3 protein: CASSLQGTEAFF
V gene: TRBV18
J gene: TRBJ1-1

CDR3 protein: CASSLGVTDYYEQYF
V gene: TRBV7-2
J gene: TRBJ2-7

CDR3 protein: CASSLLVDTGELFF
V gene: TRBV5-1
J gene: TRBJ2-2

CDR3 protein: CASSPGNGAYGYTF
V gene: TRBV18
J gene: TRBJ1-2